These 25 T cell receptor beta chains originate from one sample sequenced in a study of blood T cell repertoires in COVID-19. Using immunoSEQ multiplex PCR, the repertoire was profiled, and TCRdb retains in-frame clones only, with some absent. The sample consists of about 350,000 clones, roughly nine tenths of them appearing once. Sequencing was carried out using peripheral blood. All receptors derive from a woman aged 60 to 75 with COVID-19, enrolled during active disease.

This clone was seen once. The V and J genes are TRBV5-1 and TRBJ2-4; 7 bases are a match to TRBD1. V was clipped by 5 bases and J by 4 bases; unmatched bases: 6. This CDR3 has 14 amino acids. Germline V gene sequence: CDR1 SGHRS, CDR2 YFSETQ. CDR3 amino acids: CASSPGQTKNIQYF. In nucleotides, the CDR3 is TGCGCCAGCAGTCCGGGACAGACAAAAAACATTCAGTACTTC. Complete variable domain (other parts from reference TRBV5-1 and TRBJ2-4): KAGVTQTPRYLIKTRGQQVTLSCSPISGHRSVSWYQQTPGQGLQFLFEYFSETQRNKGNFPGRFSGRQFSNSRSEMNVSTLELGDSALYLCASSPGQTKNIQYFGAGTRLSVL.

This chain joins TRBV7-9 and TRBJ1-2; 11 nucleotides agree with TRBD1. Germline CDR1 SEHNR, CDR2 FQNEAQ (reference sequence). The V segment lost 4 bases and the J segment 6 bases; nucleotides outside the gene matches: 7. The CDR3 sequence is 15 residues long. CDR3 DNA: TGTGCCAGCAGCTCACGGGACAGGGGGGGAAATGGCTACACCTTC. Protein product: CASSSRDRGGNGYTF.

This rearrangement joins TRBV19 to TRBJ2-1; TRBD1 agrees at 9 bases. Per the germline V gene, CDR1 is LNHDA and CDR2 is SQIVND (reference sequence). V trimming: 7 bases; J trimming: 8 bases; junction bases outside the gene matches: 3. This CDR3 has 12 amino acids. The CDR3 sequence: CASNTGGHEQFF. CDR3 sequence (DNA): TGTGCCAGTAACACAGGGGGCCATGAGCAGTTCTTC.

The V gene is TRBV5-1, the J gene TRBJ1-2; D remains ambiguous. This CDR3 has 14 amino acids. Between the trimmed V and J ends, which lost 1 base and 6 bases, there was a span of 13 bases. CDR1 SGHRS and CDR2 YFSETQ come from the germline V gene. DNA of the CDR3: TGCGCCAGCAGCTTGTCGTCGGGAGAGCATGGCTACACCTTC. Protein product: CASSLSSGEHGYTF. Full variable domain (rest looked up from reference TRBV5-1 and TRBJ1-2): KAGVTQTPRYLIKTRGQQVTLSCSPISGHRSVSWYQQTPGQGLQFLFEYFSETQRNKGNFPGRFSGRQFSNSRSEMNVSTLELGDSALYLCASSLSSGEHGYTFGSGTRLTVV.

This clone was picked up one time. The chain is built from TRBV30 and TRBJ1-6; tentatively, D is TRBD1 (6 bases). The V end lost 0 bases, the J end lost 6 bases, and 15 bases lay between the germline ends. The germline CDR1 and CDR2 sequences are GTSNPN and SVGIG (reference sequence). The CDR3 is 16 amino acids. The CDR3 here is CAWSVPQGLSNSPLHF. The CDR3 bases are TGTGCCTGGAGTGTTCCACAGGGCCTTTCTAATTCACCCCTCCACTTT.

This rearrangement joins TRBV18 to TRBJ1-1; D ambiguous. V gave up 4 bases and J gave up 2 bases, with 17 bases separating them. Germline V CDR1 and CDR2: KGHSH, LQKENI. This CDR3 contains 16 residues. CDR3 in DNA: TGTGCCAGCTCACAACGGGTTTCGGGTGGTAACACTGAAGCTTTCTTT. This sequence encodes CASSQRVSGGNTEAFF.

J is TRBJ2-6 and V is TRBV28; perhaps TRBD2 as D (7 bases). Germline values: CDR1 MDHEN, CDR2 SYDVKM. V gave up 3 bases and J gave up 5 bases, with 11 bases separating them. The CDR3 runs 15 residues. Here the CDR3 DNA reads TGTGCCAGCAGTTTGGGGGGGGCTAGGGCCAACGTCCTGACTTTC. This encodes CASSLGGARANVLTF.

The rearrangement joins TRBV6-5 to TRBJ1-5; TRBD1 matches 7 bases. Unmatched junction bases numbered 8, after V lost 5 bases and J lost 7 bases. The length of the CDR3 is 14 residues. CDR1 and CDR2 from the germline V gene are MNHEY and SVGAGI. Here the CDR3 DNA reads TGTGCCAGCAGTCCAGACAGGGCGGGCCAGCCCCAGCATTTT. As protein: CASSPDRAGQPQHF.

This rearrangement joins TRBV6-5 to TRBJ2-7; 7 positions match TRBD1. The CDR3 spans 15 residues. Germline CDR1 is MNHEY and CDR2 is SVGAGI. V gave up 5 bases and J gave up 0 bases; unmatched junction bases: 7. CDR3 sequence: CASSQQGGTSYEQYF. The CDR3 bases are TGTGCCAGCAGTCAGCAAGGGGGCACCTCCTACGAGCAGTACTTC.

This CDR3 is CASSQGGGQTQYF. In DNA form, the CDR3 reads TGTGCCAGCAGCCAAGGGGGGGGACAGACCCAGTACTTC. The rearrangement uses TRBV3-1 (or the pseudogene TRBV3-2) and TRBJ2-5, with TRBD2 matching 7 bases. This CDR3 spans 13 amino acids. Germline assignment: CDR1 LGHDT and CDR2 YNNKEL (reference sequence). V trimming: 1 base; J trimming: 6 bases; junction bases outside the gene matches: 2.

The chain recombines TRBV7-3 with TRBJ2-5; 9 nucleotides match TRBD2. After removal of 5 bases from V and 0 bases from J, the junction contained 7 bases not matched to a gene. The CDR3 covers 16 residues. Germline V lookup: CDR1 SGHTA, CDR2 FQGTGA. The CDR3 DNA reads TGTGCCAGCAGCGCTAGCGGGGCCGTGTACCAAGAGACCCAGTACTTC. Translation: CASSASGAVYQETQYF.

CDR3 sequence: CASSLGGGAADTQYF. DNA of the CDR3: TGTGCCAGCAGCTTGGGCGGGGGGGCTGCAGATACGCAGTATTTT. This chain uses TRBV5-4 with TRBJ2-3, with 9 bases identical to TRBD2. CDR1 and CDR2 from the germline V gene are SGHNT and YYREEE (reference sequence). CDR3 size: 15 residues. J was trimmed by 4 bases and V by 0 bases; bases with no gene match: 3.

The table lists this clone with a count of one. The chain combines TRBV11-2 with TRBJ1-1; 9 bases line up with TRBD1. The CDR3 is made up of 15 amino acids. V lost 4 bases, J lost 1 base, and 4 bases stayed unmatched. Germline V gene data show CDR1 as SGHAT and CDR2 as FQNNGV. DNA of the CDR3: TGTGCCAGCAGCTACCGGACAGGGGCGAACACTGAAGCTTTCTTT. It specifies CASSYRTGANTEAFF.

Only one count was recorded for this clone. The chain recombines TRBV7-9 with TRBJ2-3; 8 bases agree with TRBD1. Germline-derived CDR1 and CDR2 are SEHNR and FQNEAQ (reference sequence). The CDR3 covers 14 residues. With V trimmed by 5 bases and J by 5 bases, 6 bases remained unmatched. CDR3 protein: CASSPRTGLDTQYF. In nucleotides, the CDR3 is TGTGCCAGCAGCCCGAGGACAGGGCTAGATACGCAGTATTTT. The variable domain in full, completed from reference TRBV7-9 and TRBJ2-3, reads DTGVSQNPRHKITKRGQNVTFRCDPISEHNRLYWYRQTLGQGPEFLTYFQNEAQLEKSRLLSDRFSAERPKGSFSTLEIQRTEQGDSAMYLCASSPRTGLDTQYFGPGTRLTVL.

This clone was seen only a few times. V usage is TRBV23-1 and J usage is TRBJ1-2; D is perhaps TRBD1 (5 bases). TRBV23-1 is designated an ORF whose function remains uncertain. V lost 4 bases, J lost 6 bases, and 21 bases lay in between. The CDR3 extends over 16 amino acids. The CDR3 DNA follows: TGCGCCAGCAGTCCTTGCCGAGTCGGGGGGGAAAATGGCTACACCTTC. Translating gives CASSPCRVGGENGYTF.

The CDR3 DNA follows: TGTGCCAGCAGCCCAGGAAGCGGGGGGAATGAGCAGTTCTTC. The encoded protein is CASSPGSGGNEQFF. V and J are TRBV9 and TRBJ2-1; 9 bases match TRBD2. The CDR3 length is 14 residues. V lost 4 bases and J lost 7; bases outside the gene matches: 6. The germline CDR1 and CDR2 sequences are SGDLS and YYNGEE. The whole variable domain, remainder taken from reference TRBV9 and TRBJ2-1, is DSGVTQTPKHLITATGQRVTLRCSPRSGDLSVYWYQQSLDQGLQFLIQYYNGEERAKGNILERFSAQQFPDLHSELNLSSLELGDSALYFCASSPGSGGNEQFFGPGTRLTVL.

V is TRBV7-9 and J is TRBJ2-1; 7 positions agree with TRBD1. CDR3 length: 17 amino acids. From germline, CDR1 is SEHNR and CDR2 FQNEAQ (reference sequence). With 1 base clipped from V and 4 bases from J, the junction kept 10 bases outside the gene matches. The CDR3 loop reads CASSLGTGALRYNEQFF. The CDR3 region has the DNA TGTGCCAGCAGCTTAGGTACAGGGGCCCTGAGGTACAATGAGCAGTTCTTC.

The rearrangement links TRBV28 to TRBJ1-4; no clear D. Germline CDR1 MDHEN, CDR2 SYDVKM. The CDR3 sequence is 16 residues long. V was trimmed by 1 base and J by 1 base, leaving 10 bases between them. The CDR3 DNA is TGTGCCAGCAGTTTATTCACCTCCGGAACTAATGAAAAACTGTTTTTT. Translating gives CASSLFTSGTNEKLFF.

This clone was counted once. The chain combines TRBV19 with TRBJ1-2; TRBD1 matches 7 bases. Germline V CDR1 and CDR2: LNHDA, SQIVND (reference sequence). The CDR3 contains 18 residues. V dropped 5 bases and J dropped 4; count of bases not matched to a gene: 19. Here the CDR3 reads CASSPRQGSPKAGYGYTF. The CDR3 DNA reads TGTGCCAGTAGTCCTCGACAGGGAAGCCCCAAAGCGGGCTATGGCTACACCTTC.

The CDR3 sequence is CAWSTGTAGNGYTF. The DNA of the CDR3 is TGTGCCTGGAGCACCGGGACAGCAGGGAATGGCTACACCTTC. V and J are TRBV30 and TRBJ1-2; 7 bases are shared with TRBD1. Germline V gene data show CDR1 as GTSNPN and CDR2 as SVGIG (reference sequence). This CDR3 is 14 amino acids long. The J segment lost 6 bases and the V segment lost 3 bases, leaving 10 bases of the junction unmatched.

V usage is TRBV5-1 and J usage is TRBJ1-4; D is unclear. This CDR3 comprises 14 residues. CDR1 and CDR2 from the germline V gene are SGHRS and YFSETQ. Trimming took 4 bases from V and 0 from J, leaving 7 bases between them. The CDR3 loop reads CASSTDATNEKLFF. In DNA, the CDR3 is TGCGCCAGCAGCACAGATGCAACTAATGAAAAACTGTTTTTT.

The chain joins TRBV6-5 to TRBJ1-1; weak D call: TRBD1 (5 bases). V was clipped by 6 bases and J by 1 base, with 12 bases between them. The CDR3 length is 14 residues. Germline V gives CDR1 MNHEY, CDR2 SVGAGI. Here the CDR3 DNA reads TGTGCCAGCAGACGAGGGGAGGGGAACACTGAAGCTTTCTTT. Its protein product is CASRRGEGNTEAFF.

This clone was seen once. This chain links TRBV3-1 (or the pseudogene TRBV3-2) with TRBJ2-7; D unresolved. The germline V and J ends were trimmed by 4 bases and 7 bases, with 14 bases remaining between them. This CDR3 has 13 residues. Germline CDR1 and CDR2: LGHDT and YNNKEL (reference sequence). The CDR3 loop is CASSPTGLFEQYF. The CDR3 bases are TGTGCCAGCAGCCCGACGGGTCTCTTTGAGCAGTACTTC.

The chain has TRBV27 and TRBJ2-3, with TRBD1 matching 7 bases. The CDR3 totals 15 residues. CDR1 is MNHEY and CDR2 is SMNVEV in the germline V gene (reference sequence). V was pared by 5 bases and J by 2 bases, with 7 bases of the junction left unmatched. The CDR3 spells CASSLTTGLTDTQYF. Written as DNA, the CDR3 is TGTGCCAGCAGTCTCACGACAGGGCTCACAGATACGCAGTATTTT.

This chain joins TRBV5-1 and TRBJ1-2; 8 nucleotides match TRBD1. CDR1 and CDR2 from the germline V gene are SGHRS and YFSETQ. The CDR3 totals 13 residues. Germline trimming cut 4 bases from V and 6 bases from J; bases unmatched to any gene: 5. The CDR3 nucleotides are TGCGCCAGCAGCACCGCGACAGGGGATGGCTACACCTTC. This sequence encodes CASSTATGDGYTF.